This T cell receptor (beta chain) was identified during a study of metastatic and nonmetastatic thyroid tumors. The wider study: The comparison covered peripheral blood and tumor or nodule tissue in malignant and benign thyroid patients.

J gave up 8 bases and V 4 bases, and 16 bases lay outside the gene matches. Germline values: CDR1 SGHRS, CDR2 YFSETQ. The CDR3 consists of 17 residues. Patients had received no treatment of any kind before thyroid surgery. Original processing methods: A distant-metastasis classifier for papillary thyroid cancer was built using CDR3 differences across clinicopathological groups. TCRdb reprocessed the PCR reads using MiXCR. These V and J calls rely on TCRdb rather than the paper's analysis. The sample includes 30,000 to 40,000 clones, 13% of them seen just once. This receptor was identified in a female donor with papillary thyroid cancer or a benign thyroid nodule (not recorded which). Some clones in this sample may be carry-over from other donors' samples. Sequences were obtained from blood. The chain is built from TRBV5-1 and TRBJ2-1, with 9 bases matching TRBD2. The DNA for the CDR3 is TGCGCCAGCAGCCCCGGACTAGCGTCGATCCTCTCTTATGAGCAGTTCTTC. Amino acid sequence: CASSPGLASILSYEQFF. Combining the CDR3 with reference TRBV5-1 and TRBJ2-1 gives the whole variable domain KAGVTQTPRYLIKTRGQQVTLSCSPISGHRSVSWYQQTPGQGLQFLFEYFSETQRNKGNFPGRFSGRQFSNSRSEMNVSTLELGDSALYLCASSPGLASILSYEQFFGPGTRLTVL.